Listed here are 11 T cell receptor beta chains from one sample, sequenced in a study of cytomegalovirus exposure and HLA in healthy donors. The PCR made use of 60 Vbeta and 13 Jbeta primers. Repertoires were generated with immunoSEQ multiplex PCR, while TCRdb's copy carries only in-frame clones and drops some. The repertoire holds fewer than 200,000 clones, with less than 75% as singletons. What was sequenced was PBMCs. The receptors were sampled from a girl between 5 and 17 years old in good health and CMV-seronegative.

The V and J genes are TRBV6-5 and TRBJ1-3; TRBD1 matches at 8 bases. The CDR3 has 15 amino acids. V was pared by 0 bases and J by 3 bases, with 1 base of the junction left unmatched. Germline V lookup: CDR1 MNHEY, CDR2 SVGAGI. The CDR3 DNA follows: TGTGCCAGCAGTTACTCGACAGGGGATGGAAACACCATATATTTT. Protein: CASSYSTGDGNTIYF.

The chain is built from TRBV13 and TRBJ2-3, with 10 bases fitting TRBD1. The germline V gene has CDR1 PRHDT and CDR2 FYEKMQ (reference sequence). Germline trimming cut 0 bases from V and 3 bases from J; bases unmatched to any gene: 3. The CDR3 extends over 16 amino acids. The CDR3 region is CASSLGTGGGTDTQYF. In DNA, the CDR3 is TGTGCCAGCAGCTTAGGGACAGGGGGCGGAACAGATACGCAGTATTTT. Filled out from reference TRBV13 and TRBJ2-3, the complete variable domain reads AAGVIQSPRHLIKEKRETATLKCYPIPRHDTVYWYQQGPGQDPQFLISFYEKMQSDKGSIPDRFSAQQFSDYHSELNMSSLELGDSALYFCASSLGTGGGTDTQYFGPGTRLTVL.

The rearrangement joins TRBV2 to TRBJ2-1; TRBD1 is a possible D gene (6 bases). CDR3 length equals 18 residues. The V and J ends lost 4 bases and 2 bases respectively, with 21 bases between them. Germline V gene lookup returns CDR1 SNHLY and CDR2 FYNNEI. CDR3 loop: CASSGSIRTGHPYNEQFF. The CDR3 nucleotides are TGTGCCAGCAGTGGCTCCATACGGACGGGACATCCCTACAATGAGCAGTTCTTC.

The V and J genes are TRBV2 and TRBJ1-2, with D uncertain. The CDR3 contains 13 residues. Trimming took 4 bases from V and 2 from J, leaving 8 bases between them. CDR1 is SNHLY, CDR2 FYNNEI, per germline. The CDR3 region has the DNA TGTGCCAGCAGTGTGGCAGGAAACTATGGCTACACCTTC. Translation gives CASSVAGNYGYTF.

The chain links TRBV15 to TRBJ1-2; D gene uncertain. The germline gives CDR1 LNHNV, CDR2 YYDKDF (reference sequence). V lost 0 bases and J 7 bases, leaving 9 bases between the germline ends. The length of the CDR3 is 13 residues. CDR3 DNA sequence: TGTGCCACCAGCAGAGACCTGCTAGGTGGCTACACCTTC. This translates into CATSRDLLGGYTF. The variable domain in full, with the rest retrieved from reference TRBV15 and TRBJ1-2, is DAMVIQNPRYQVTQFGKPVTLSCSQTLNHNVMYWYQQKSSQAPKLLFHYYDKDFNNEADTPDNFQSRRPNTSFCFLDIRSPGLGDTAMYLCATSRDLLGGYTFGSGTRLTVV.

The chain couples TRBV5-1 to TRBJ2-7, with a possible D match to TRBD2 (5 bases). The V gene's germline CDR1 is SGHRS and CDR2 YFSETQ. There are 13 residues in the CDR3. The V end lost 0 bases, the J end lost 6 bases, and 10 bases lay between the germline ends. The CDR3 protein is CASSLAGVFEQYF. DNA of the CDR3: TGCGCCAGCAGCTTGGCCGGGGTCTTCGAGCAGTACTTC.

The V call is TRBV27, the J call TRBJ2-3; 8 positions match TRBD2. This CDR3 has 16 amino acids. Per the germline V gene, CDR1 is MNHEY and CDR2 is SMNVEV (reference sequence). With 2 bases clipped from V and 6 bases from J, the junction kept 10 bases outside the gene matches. The chain's CDR3 is CASSLLRGGISDTQYF. CDR3 DNA: TGTGCCAGCAGTTTACTCCGCGGGGGGATTTCGGATACGCAGTATTTT.

This clone has just a few counts. The V call is TRBV11-2, the J call TRBJ2-2; 7 bases map to TRBD2. This CDR3 region has 15 residues. V was clipped by 5 bases and J by 5 bases; unmatched bases: 8. The V gene's germline CDR1 is SGHAT and CDR2 FQNNGV. CDR3 amino acids: CASSPARGGTGELFF. In DNA form, the CDR3 reads TGTGCCAGCAGCCCCGCGCGGGGAGGGACCGGGGAGCTGTTTTTT.

The chain carries TRBV6-5 and TRBJ2-7; 12 nucleotides align to TRBD2. The CDR3 totals 14 residues. The germline CDR1 and CDR2 sequences are MNHEY and SVGAGI. Germline trimming cut 5 bases from V and 4 bases from J; bases unmatched to any gene: 3. The DNA of the CDR3 is TGTGCCAGCAGTGGACTAGCGGGACCATACGAGCAGTACTTC. Residues: CASSGLAGPYEQYF.

The V and J genes are TRBV5-1 and TRBJ2-3; D unclear. V was pared by 1 base and J by 0 bases, with 3 bases between. CDR3 length: 13 amino acids. Germline CDR1 reads SGHRS; CDR2 reads YFSETQ. The CDR3 nucleotides read TGCGCCAGCAGCTTGCAGAGCACAGATACGCAGTATTTT. This gives the protein CASSLQSTDTQYF.

In nucleotides, the CDR3 is TGTGCCAGCAGCTTAGGGGTGGGGCCCAATGAGCAGTTCTTC. It codes for CASSLGVGPNEQFF. The chain couples TRBV7-9 to TRBJ2-1, with TRBD1 as a possible D gene (5 bases). Germline V CDR1 and CDR2: SEHNR, FQNEAQ (reference sequence). The CDR3 covers 14 residues. The germline V and J ends were trimmed by 1 base and 6 bases, with 10 bases remaining between them.